This is a list of T cell receptor beta chains from one sample in a study of early T cells in non-severe SARS-CoV-2 infection. TCRdb called the 5' RACE reads again in MiXCR, with one record for every CDR3 protein. Altogether around 67,000 distinct CDR3 sequences are present, about an eighth being singletons, with the ten largest covering roughly 1.2%. Sequences were obtained from whole blood. The receptor set was obtained from an adult who was a healthcare worker with PCR-confirmed SARS-CoV-2 infection or an uninfected control (not recorded which). Each CDR3 is given with its conserved first and last residue. A D gene is named only where the DNA matches it firmly. Rows may omit the clone size; those that give it use once, few, many or a size class.

j_gene | d_gene | abundance | v_gene | CDR3aa | CDR3nt
TRBJ2-3 | TRBD2 | many | TRBV7-2 | CASSLTSGGAADTQYF | TGTGCCAGCAGCCTGACTAGCGGGGGGGCAGCAGATACGCAGTATTTT
TRBJ2-3 | - | many | TRBV4-3 | CASSQAFLAVTDTQYF | TGCGCCAGCAGCCAAGCCTTTTTAGCGGTCACAGATACGCAGTATTTT
TRBJ2-5 | - | many | TRBV29-1 | CSVEPGDETQYF | TGCAGCGTTGAACCAGGGGACGAGACCCAGTACTTC
TRBJ2-1 | - | many | TRBV12-3/TRBV12-4 | CASSLVGPYEQFF | TGTGCCAGCAGTTTAGTGGGGCCTTATGAGCAGTTCTTC
TRBJ2-2 | TRBD1 | many | TRBV7-8 | CASSLSTGGLGELFF | TGTGCCAGCAGCTTAAGTACAGGGGGTCTTGGGGAGCTGTTTTTT
TRBJ1-6 | - | - | TRBV15 | CATSRGGGGSPLHF | TGTGCCACCAGCAGAGGAGGGGGAGGGTCACCCCTCCACTTT
TRBJ2-5 | TRBD1 | few | TRBV7-2 | CASSLEGTGSGETQYF | TGTGCCAGCAGCTTAGAAGGGACAGGGTCCGGAGAGACCCAGTACTTC
TRBJ2-6 | - | many | TRBV28 | CASSRRGGANVLTF | TGTGCCAGCAGCCGGCGAGGAGGGGCCAACGTCCTGACTTTC
TRBJ1-5 | - | many | TRBV6-2/TRBV6-3 | CASRNKGDQPQHF | TGTGCCAGCAGAAACAAGGGAGACCAGCCCCAGCATTTT
TRBJ2-7 | TRBD2 | many | TRBV7-2 | CASSTGLALQKQYF | TGTGCCAGCAGCACGGGACTAGCGCTTCAAAAGCAGTACTTC
TRBJ2-5 | - | many | TRBV15 | CATSRDVQGQETQYF | TGTGCCACCAGCAGAGATGTGCAGGGCCAAGAGACCCAGTACTTC
TRBJ2-7 | - | many | TRBV14 | CASSQDLTGRAEQYF | TGTGCCAGCAGCCAAGATCTCACAGGGCGAGCCGAGCAGTACTTC
TRBJ1-1 | - | many | TRBV19 | CASSIIGDSVNTEAFF | TGTGCCAGTAGTATAATCGGGGATTCGGTGAACACTGAAGCTTTCTTT
TRBJ1-1 | TRBD1 | many | TRBV30 | CAWSVFRGDRVNTEAFF | TGTGCCTGGAGTGTATTCAGGGGAGACAGGGTCAACACTGAAGCTTTCTTT
TRBJ2-7 | - | many | TRBV11-2 | CASSRDLYEQYF | TGTGCCAGCAGCCGGGACCTCTACGAGCAGTACTTC
TRBJ2-5 | TRBD2 | many | TRBV20-1 | CSALAGGAYQETQYF | TGCAGTGCTTTAGCGGGAGGGGCGTACCAAGAGACCCAGTACTTC
TRBJ2-7 | - | few | TRBV29-1 | CSVGRGLYEQYF | TGCAGCGTTGGAAGGGGGTTATACGAGCAGTACTTC
TRBJ2-1 | TRBD2 | many | TRBV6-2/TRBV6-3 | CASSYAYGTSLAYNEQFF | TGTGCCAGCAGTTACGCATACGGGACTAGTCTCGCCTACAATGAGCAGTTCTTC
TRBJ2-1 | TRBD1 | many | TRBV24-1 | CATSGAPGTGLYNEQFF | TGTGCCACCAGTGGCGCGCCCGGGACAGGGCTCTACAATGAGCAGTTCTTC
TRBJ2-1 | - | medium-sized | TRBV11-2 | CASSLGRGTTDEQFF | TGTGCCAGCAGCTTAGGCCGTGGGACCACGGATGAGCAGTTCTTC
TRBJ2-7 | TRBD2 | - | TRBV29-1 | CSGVGLAVYYEQYF | TGCAGCGGCGTTGGACTAGCGGTTTACTACGAGCAGTACTTC
TRBJ2-7 | - | - | TRBV7-2 | CASSPRGSLSYEQYF | TGTGCCAGCAGCCCGCGGGGCTCACTCTCCTACGAGCAGTACTTC
TRBJ1-1 | TRBD1 | many | TRBV27 | CASSLTGGANTEAFF | TGTGCCAGCAGTTTAACAGGGGGCGCGAACACTGAAGCTTTCTTT
TRBJ2-1 | TRBD2 | many | TRBV20-1 | CSAILAGGTNEQFF | TGCAGTGCTATCCTAGCGGGAGGGACCAATGAGCAGTTCTTC
TRBJ2-1 | TRBD2 | many | TRBV7-9 | CASSLAPSGSMNEQFF | TGTGCCAGCAGCTTAGCACCTAGCGGGAGTATGAATGAGCAGTTCTTC
TRBJ2-5 | - | few | TRBV7-2 | CASSFDFQETQYF | TGTGCCAGCAGCTTCGACTTCCAAGAGACCCAGTACTTC
TRBJ2-1 | TRBD2 | many | TRBV13 | CASSLDRAGVGNEQFF | TGTGCCAGCAGCTTAGATAGAGCGGGAGTGGGAAATGAGCAGTTCTTC
TRBJ1-6 | - | many | TRBV5-6 | CASSLEEDSPLHF | TGTGCCAGCAGCTTGGAAGAAGACTCACCCCTCCACTTT
TRBJ2-2 | - | many | TRBV28 | CASLDRRNTGELFF | TGTGCCAGCCTCGACAGGCGGAACACCGGGGAGCTGTTTTTT
TRBJ2-1 | TRBD2 | - | TRBV29-1 | CSVESSIAGDGSYNEQFF | TGCAGCGTTGAAAGTTCGATAGCGGGAGATGGATCCTACAATGAGCAGTTCTTC
TRBJ1-6 | - | many | TRBV12-3/TRBV12-4 | CASRIDSYNSPLHF | TGTGCCAGCAGGATCGACTCCTATAATTCACCCCTCCACTTT
TRBJ2-5 | TRBD1 | few | TRBV7-2 | CASSLGDSGETQYF | TGTGCCAGCAGCTTAGGGGACAGCGGAGAGACCCAGTACTTC
TRBJ1-5 | TRBD1 | many | TRBV12-3/TRBV12-4 | CASSLEQGAYQPQHF | TGTGCCAGCAGTTTGGAACAGGGGGCCTATCAGCCCCAGCATTTT
TRBJ2-7 | TRBD1 | once | TRBV10-3 | CAISERTGQGRSPYEQYF | TGTGCCATCAGTGAGCGTACCGGACAGGGACGGTCACCCTACGAGCAGTACTTC
TRBJ1-2 | TRBD1 | many | TRBV20-1 | CSAAGGVDYGYTF | TGCAGTGCAGCAGGGGGCGTAGACTATGGCTACACCTTC
TRBJ2-3 | - | few | TRBV6-1 | CASRGRGWTDTQYF | TGTGCCAGCAGGGGCAGGGGATGGACAGATACGCAGTATTTT
TRBJ2-7 | TRBD2 | few | TRBV29-1 | CSVVQREAYEQYF | TGCAGCGTTGTCCAGCGGGAGGCCTACGAGCAGTACTTC
TRBJ1-1 | TRBD1 | many | TRBV20-1 | CSAPQGAWDTEAFF | TGCAGTGCACCCCAGGGGGCATGGGACACTGAAGCTTTCTTT
TRBJ1-1 | - | many | TRBV11-2 | CASSLGSMYTEAFF | TGTGCCAGCAGCTTAGGGAGTATGTACACTGAAGCTTTCTTT
TRBJ2-1 | TRBD1 | many | TRBV20-1 | CSARDRTGGYNEQFF | TGCAGTGCTAGAGATCGGACAGGGGGATACAATGAGCAGTTCTTC
TRBJ1-1 | - | many | TRBV29-1 | CSVSQGPEAFF | TGCAGCGTATCACAGGGACCTGAAGCTTTCTTT
TRBJ2-5 | - | many | TRBV7-6 | CASSFIQETQYF | TGTGCCAGCAGCTTTATCCAAGAGACCCAGTACTTC